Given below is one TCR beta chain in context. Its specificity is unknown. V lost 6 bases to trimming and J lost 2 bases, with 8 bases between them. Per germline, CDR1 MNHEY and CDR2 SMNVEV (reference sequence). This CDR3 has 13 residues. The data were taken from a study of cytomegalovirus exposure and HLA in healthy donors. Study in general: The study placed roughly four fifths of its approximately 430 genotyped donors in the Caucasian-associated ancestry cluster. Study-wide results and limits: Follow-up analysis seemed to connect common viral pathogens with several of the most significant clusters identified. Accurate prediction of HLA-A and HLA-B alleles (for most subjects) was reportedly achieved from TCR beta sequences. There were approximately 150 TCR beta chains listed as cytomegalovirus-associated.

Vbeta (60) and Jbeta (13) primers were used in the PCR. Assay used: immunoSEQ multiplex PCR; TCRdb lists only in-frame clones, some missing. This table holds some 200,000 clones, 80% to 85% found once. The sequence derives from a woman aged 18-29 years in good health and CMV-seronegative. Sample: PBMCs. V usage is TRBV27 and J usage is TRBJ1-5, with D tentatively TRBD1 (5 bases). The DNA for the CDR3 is TGTGCCAGCAGCGGGGGGGGCAATCAGCCCCAGCATTTT. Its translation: CASSGGGNQPQHF.